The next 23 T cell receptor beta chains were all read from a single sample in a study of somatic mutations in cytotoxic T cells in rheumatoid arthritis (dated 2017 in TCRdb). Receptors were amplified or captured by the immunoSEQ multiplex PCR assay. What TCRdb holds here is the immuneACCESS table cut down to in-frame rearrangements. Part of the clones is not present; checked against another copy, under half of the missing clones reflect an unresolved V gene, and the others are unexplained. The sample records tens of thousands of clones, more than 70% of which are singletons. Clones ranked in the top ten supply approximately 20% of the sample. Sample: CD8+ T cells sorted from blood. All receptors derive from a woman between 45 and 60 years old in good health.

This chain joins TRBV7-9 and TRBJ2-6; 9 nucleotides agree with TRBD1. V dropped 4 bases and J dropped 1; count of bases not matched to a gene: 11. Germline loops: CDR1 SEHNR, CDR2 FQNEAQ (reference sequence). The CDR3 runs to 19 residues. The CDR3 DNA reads TGTGCCAGCAGCTCAACAGGGGGCTATACAAATTCTGGGGCCAACGTCCTGACTTTC. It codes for CASSSTGGYTNSGANVLTF. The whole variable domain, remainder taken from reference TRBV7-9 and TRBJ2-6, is DTGVSQNPRHKITKRGQNVTFRCDPISEHNRLYWYRQTLGQGPEFLTYFQNEAQLEKSRLLSDRFSAERPKGSFSTLEIQRTEQGDSAMYLCASSSTGGYTNSGANVLTFGAGSRLTVL.

The CDR3 protein is CASSQGMNTEAFF. CDR3 DNA: TGCGCCAGCAGCCAAGGAATGAACACTGAAGCTTTCTTT. The chain links TRBV4-3 to TRBJ1-1; D is unresolved. The V end lost 1 base, the J end lost 0 bases, and 3 bases lay between the germline ends. CDR3 length equals 13 residues. The V gene's germline CDR1 is LGHNA and CDR2 YSLEER.

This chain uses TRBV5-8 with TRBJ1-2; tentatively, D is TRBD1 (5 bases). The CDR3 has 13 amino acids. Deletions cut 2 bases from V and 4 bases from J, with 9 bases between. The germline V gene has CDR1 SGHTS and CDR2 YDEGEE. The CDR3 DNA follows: TGTGCCAGCAGCTTTGGGCAGGGCTATGGCTACACCTTC. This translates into CASSFGQGYGYTF.

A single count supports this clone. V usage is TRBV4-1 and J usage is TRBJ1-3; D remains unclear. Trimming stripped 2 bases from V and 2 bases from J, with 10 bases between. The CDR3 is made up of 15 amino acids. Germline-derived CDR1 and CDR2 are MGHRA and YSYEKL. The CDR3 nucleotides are TGCGCCAGCAGCCAAAAAAGTGGGGCTGGAAACACCATATATTTT. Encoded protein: CASSQKSGAGNTIYF.

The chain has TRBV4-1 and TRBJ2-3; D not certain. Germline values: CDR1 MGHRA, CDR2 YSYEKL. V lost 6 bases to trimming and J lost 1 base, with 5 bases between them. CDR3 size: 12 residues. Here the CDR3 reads CASSRGTDTQYF. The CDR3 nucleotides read TGCGCCAGCAGTAGGGGCACAGATACGCAGTATTTT.

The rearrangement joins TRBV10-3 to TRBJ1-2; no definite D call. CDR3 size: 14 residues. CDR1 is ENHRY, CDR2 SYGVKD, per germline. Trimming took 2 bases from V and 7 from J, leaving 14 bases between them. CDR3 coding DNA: TGTGCCATCAGTGAGGGCAGGATTGACGCTGGCTACACCTTC. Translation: CAISEGRIDAGYTF.

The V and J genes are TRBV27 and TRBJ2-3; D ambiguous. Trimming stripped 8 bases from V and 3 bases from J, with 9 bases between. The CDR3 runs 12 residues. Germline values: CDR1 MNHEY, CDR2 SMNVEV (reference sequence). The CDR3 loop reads CASGDTTDTQYF. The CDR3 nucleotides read TGTGCCAGCGGGGATACGACAGATACGCAGTATTTT.

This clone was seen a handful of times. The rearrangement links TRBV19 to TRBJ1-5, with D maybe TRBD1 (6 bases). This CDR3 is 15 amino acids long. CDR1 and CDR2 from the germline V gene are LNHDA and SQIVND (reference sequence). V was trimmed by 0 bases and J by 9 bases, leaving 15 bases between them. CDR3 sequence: CASSIDYRELWPQHF. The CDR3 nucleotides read TGTGCCAGTAGTATAGACTACAGGGAGTTGTGGCCCCAGCATTTT.

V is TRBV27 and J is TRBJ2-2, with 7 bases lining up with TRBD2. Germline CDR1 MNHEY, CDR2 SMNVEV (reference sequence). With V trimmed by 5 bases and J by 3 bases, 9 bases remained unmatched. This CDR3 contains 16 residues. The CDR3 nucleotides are TGTGCCAGCAGTACCGGTGAAGCGGGGTACACCGGGGAGCTGTTTTTT. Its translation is CASSTGEAGYTGELFF.

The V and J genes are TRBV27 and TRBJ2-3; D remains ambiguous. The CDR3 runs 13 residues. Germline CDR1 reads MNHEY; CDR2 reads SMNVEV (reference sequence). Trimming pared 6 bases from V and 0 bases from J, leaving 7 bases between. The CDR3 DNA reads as TGTGCCAGCAGCCATGCTAGCACAGATACGCAGTATTTT. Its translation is CASSHASTDTQYF.

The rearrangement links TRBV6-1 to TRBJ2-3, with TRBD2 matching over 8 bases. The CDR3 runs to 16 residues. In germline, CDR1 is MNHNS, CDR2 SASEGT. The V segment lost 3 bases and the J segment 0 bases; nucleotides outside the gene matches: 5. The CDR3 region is CASSDWAGGSTDTQYF. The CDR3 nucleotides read TGTGCCAGCAGTGACTGGGCGGGGGGCAGCACAGATACGCAGTATTTT.

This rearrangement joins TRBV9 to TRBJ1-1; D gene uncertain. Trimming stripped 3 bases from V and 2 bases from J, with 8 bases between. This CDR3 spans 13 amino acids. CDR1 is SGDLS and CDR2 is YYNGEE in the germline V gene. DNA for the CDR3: TGTGCCAGCAGCGAGTCAGTAAACACTGAAGCTTTCTTT. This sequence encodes CASSESVNTEAFF.

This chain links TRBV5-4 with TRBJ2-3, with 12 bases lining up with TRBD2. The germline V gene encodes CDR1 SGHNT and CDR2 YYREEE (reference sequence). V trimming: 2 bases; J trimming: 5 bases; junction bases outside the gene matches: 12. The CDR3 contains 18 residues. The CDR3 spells CASSFSSGGAGEGDTQYF. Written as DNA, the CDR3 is TGTGCCAGCAGCTTTTCTAGCGGGGGGGCCGGGGAGGGAGATACGCAGTATTTT.

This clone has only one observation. For the CDR3, the DNA is TGTGCCAGCAGTGAGACGGCGTCCTACGAGCAGTACGTC. Protein product: CASSETASYEQYV. This chain uses TRBV6-1 with TRBJ2-7; no clear D. V gave up 3 bases and J gave up 1 base, with 7 bases separating them. The CDR3 runs to 13 residues. Germline V lookup: CDR1 MNHNS, CDR2 SASEGT.

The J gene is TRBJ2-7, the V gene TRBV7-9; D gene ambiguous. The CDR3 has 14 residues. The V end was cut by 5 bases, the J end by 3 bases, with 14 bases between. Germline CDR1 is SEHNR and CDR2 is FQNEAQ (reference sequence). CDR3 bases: TGTGCCAGCAGCACTTCTTTCGGATACTACGAGCAGTACTTC. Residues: CASSTSFGYYEQYF.

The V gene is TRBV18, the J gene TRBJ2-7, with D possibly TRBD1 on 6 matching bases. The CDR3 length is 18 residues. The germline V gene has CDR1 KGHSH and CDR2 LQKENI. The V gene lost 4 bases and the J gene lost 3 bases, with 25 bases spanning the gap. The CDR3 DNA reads TGTGCCAGCTCACTGCAGACAGGAATCTCGACGCCCCACTACGAGCAGTACTTC. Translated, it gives CASSLQTGISTPHYEQYF.

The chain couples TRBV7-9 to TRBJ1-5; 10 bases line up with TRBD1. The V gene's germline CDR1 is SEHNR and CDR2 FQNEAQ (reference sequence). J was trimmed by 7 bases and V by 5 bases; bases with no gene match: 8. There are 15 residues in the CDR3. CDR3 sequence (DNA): TGTGCCAGCAGCCAGGGTGGGACAGGGGCCCAGCCCCAGCATTTT. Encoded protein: CASSQGGTGAQPQHF. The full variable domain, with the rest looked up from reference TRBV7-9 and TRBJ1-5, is DTGVSQNPRHKITKRGQNVTFRCDPISEHNRLYWYRQTLGQGPEFLTYFQNEAQLEKSRLLSDRFSAERPKGSFSTLEIQRTEQGDSAMYLCASSQGGTGAQPQHFGDGTRLSIL.

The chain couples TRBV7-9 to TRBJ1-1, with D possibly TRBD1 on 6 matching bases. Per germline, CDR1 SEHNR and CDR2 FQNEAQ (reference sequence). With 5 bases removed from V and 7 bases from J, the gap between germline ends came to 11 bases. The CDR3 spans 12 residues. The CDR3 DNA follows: TGTGCCAGCAGCGGGGTGACAGGTGAAGCTTTCTTT. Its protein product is CASSGVTGEAFF.

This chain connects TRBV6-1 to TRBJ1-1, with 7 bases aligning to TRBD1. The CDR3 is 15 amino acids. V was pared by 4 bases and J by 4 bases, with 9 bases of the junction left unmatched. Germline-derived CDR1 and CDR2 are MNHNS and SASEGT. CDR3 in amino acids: CASSGPDREGTEAFF. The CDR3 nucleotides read TGTGCCAGCAGTGGACCAGACAGGGAGGGCACTGAAGCTTTCTTT.

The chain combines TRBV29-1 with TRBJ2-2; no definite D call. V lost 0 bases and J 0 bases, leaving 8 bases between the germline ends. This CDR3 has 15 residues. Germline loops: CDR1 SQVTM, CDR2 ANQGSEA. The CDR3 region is CSVEDGGSNTGELFF. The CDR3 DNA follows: TGCAGCGTTGAAGATGGCGGTTCGAACACCGGGGAGCTGTTTTTT.

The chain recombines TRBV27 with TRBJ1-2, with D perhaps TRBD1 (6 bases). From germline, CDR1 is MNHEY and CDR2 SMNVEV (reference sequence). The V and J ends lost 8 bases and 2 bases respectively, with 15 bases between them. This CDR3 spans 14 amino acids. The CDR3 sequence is CASRADRWNYGYTF. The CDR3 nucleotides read TGTGCCAGCCGTGCTGACAGGTGGAACTATGGCTACACCTTC.

The DNA of the CDR3 is TGTGCCAGCAGCCAAACTGGAAACACCATATATTTT. Protein: CASSQTGNTIYF. This chain links TRBV5-6 with TRBJ1-3; D gene unclear. Trimming removed 4 bases from V and 2 bases from J, with 4 bases in between. The CDR3 runs to 12 residues. Germline V CDR1 and CDR2: SGHDT, YYEEEE.

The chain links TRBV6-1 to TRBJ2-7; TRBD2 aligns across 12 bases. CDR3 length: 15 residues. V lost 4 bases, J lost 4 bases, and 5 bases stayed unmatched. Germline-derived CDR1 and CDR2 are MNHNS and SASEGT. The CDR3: CASSASSGGAYEQYV. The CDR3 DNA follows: TGTGCCAGCAGTGCATCTAGCGGGGGGGCATACGAGCAGTACGTC.